The following is a T cell receptor (beta chain) sequence with its context. The sample is drawn from a study of blood T cell repertoires in COVID-19. Germline V CDR1 and CDR2: KGHDR, SFDVKD. Trimming took 3 bases from V and 7 from J; bases not matched to a gene: 12. CDR3 length equals 17 residues. The method was immunoSEQ multiplex PCR; TCRdb's version includes in-frame clones alone and lacks a portion of them. The table has some 110,000 clones, around 83% seen once; the top ten hold more than 3%. V is TRBV24-1 and J is TRBJ2-1, with 9 bases that match TRBD1. Source material: peripheral blood. This clonotype was sampled from a woman of 80 years or more with active or convalescent COVID-19. CDR3 bases: TGTGCCACCAGTGATAGGGCCGGGGGACAGGGTACGAATGAGCAGTTCTTC. This sequence encodes CATSDRAGGQGTNEQFF.